This is a list of T cell receptor beta chains from one sample in a study of blood T cell repertoires in COVID-19. Produced via immunoSEQ multiplex PCR; TCRdb's table is partial and in-frame only. This table holds under 60,000 clones, roughly four fifths found once. Sequencing used peripheral blood. These receptors were obtained from a man in his sixties with acute or convalescent COVID-19. Both conserved end residues are part of each CDR3. D genes are given only for firm matches. Part of the rows lack a size; the others show once, few, many or a class for expanded clones.

clone size,J gene,V gene,D gene,CDR3 DNA,CDR3 protein
few,TRBJ1-4,TRBV5-1,TRBD1,TGCGCCAGCAGCTTATCTCCAGGGGGAAATGAAAAACTGTTTTTT,CASSLSPGGNEKLFF
.,TRBJ1-1,TRBV6-5,TRBD1,TGTGCCAGCAGTTCCCGGACAGGAGAAGCTTTCTTT,CASSSRTGEAFF
.,TRBJ2-7,TRBV13,TRBD2,TGTGCCAGCAGCCCCCTAGGTGGGGGGGTTGAGGACGAGCAGTACTTC,CASSPLGGGVEDEQYF
.,TRBJ1-5,TRBV30,TRBD1,TGTGCCTGGAGTGTAAGGGGACAGGGTCAGCCCCAGCATTTT,CAWSVRGQGQPQHF
.,TRBJ2-2,TRBV3-1/TRBV3-2,.,TGTGCCAGCAGCCCGGGCCCGGGGGCCGGGGAGCTGTTTTTT,CASSPGPGAGELFF
.,TRBJ1-2,TRBV3-1/TRBV3-2,.,TGTGCCAGCAGCCAAGAGGGAGGGGCAGATCGCCTTTTTAACTATGGCTACACCTTC,CASSQEGGADRLFNYGYTF
.,TRBJ1-4,TRBV19,.,TGTGCCAGTAGTAGGGGACTCGGGACCAGCGATGAAAAACTGTTTTTT,CASSRGLGTSDEKLFF
.,TRBJ1-2,TRBV3-1/TRBV3-2,TRBD1,TGTGCCAGCAGCCCTGGACAGGGGGAATATGGCTACACCTTC,CASSPGQGEYGYTF
few,TRBJ2-5,TRBV14,.,TGTGCCAGCAGCCAAGGATTAAAGCCTTGGGAGACCCAGTACTTC,CASSQGLKPWETQYF
.,TRBJ2-2,TRBV4-1,TRBD1,TGCGCCAGCAGCCCATACGGACAGGGAACCGGGGAGCTGTTTTTT,CASSPYGQGTGELFF
.,TRBJ2-3,TRBV5-4,TRBD2,TGTGCCAGCAGCTTGGCGACTAGCGGGGGAGATACGCAGTATTTT,CASSLATSGGDTQYF
.,TRBJ2-1,TRBV5-4,TRBD1,TGTGCCAGCAGCTCTAAAGGGACAGGGGGCTACAATGAGCAGTTCTTC,CASSSKGTGGYNEQFF
.,TRBJ2-7,TRBV4-1,.,TGCGCCAGCAGCCAAGACAGCGGAAATTTCTACGAGCAGTACTTC,CASSQDSGNFYEQYF
.,TRBJ2-5,TRBV29-1,TRBD1,TGCAGCGTTCTTCCGGACAGGGGGCTAGAGACCCAGTACTTC,CSVLPDRGLETQYF
.,TRBJ1-4,TRBV29-1,.,TGCAGCGTTGAACTCCCCAGAGGTAATGAAAAACTGTTTTTT,CSVELPRGNEKLFF
.,TRBJ1-2,TRBV19,.,TGTGCCAGTAGTATAGATCGGGTGAGCGGCTACACCTTC,CASSIDRVSGYTF
.,TRBJ2-3,TRBV11-2,TRBD2,TGTGCCAGCAGCCGCCGGTGGGTAGCGGGGGGTCCTAGCACAGATACGCAGTATTTT,CASSRRWVAGGPSTDTQYF
.,TRBJ2-4,TRBV4-2,TRBD2,TGTGCCAGCAGCCACGCCTCTGCGGGGGGAGCCAAAAACATTCAGTACTTC,CASSHASAGGAKNIQYF